One and the same sample provided the 18 T cell receptor beta chains below, sequenced in a study of shared clonotypes between healthy human individuals. Clones were read by immunoSEQ multiplex PCR, and TCRdb kept only the in-frame ones, dropping some. The sample records a few hundred thousand clones, about 65% being singletons. The specimen sequenced was memory CD4+ T cells sorted from blood. Specified subset: CD45RA-negative fraction. The receptors originated from a man aged 30 to 39 in good health.

The chain couples TRBV9 to TRBJ2-3; 8 bases are a match to TRBD1. J lost 4 bases, V lost 1 base, and 5 bases had no gene match. The CDR3 covers 15 residues. Germline V gene sequence: CDR1 SGDLS, CDR2 YYNGEE. CDR3 loop: CASSVSGGPADTQYF. The CDR3 nucleotides are TGTGCCAGCAGCGTATCAGGGGGCCCGGCAGATACGCAGTATTTT.

Regarding this clone: The same CDR3 arises from other DNA sequences in this sample as well. This chain connects TRBV5-1 to TRBJ2-3; the D is unclear. This CDR3 contains 14 residues. Germline loops: CDR1 SGHRS, CDR2 YFSETQ. V lost 0 bases and J 2 bases, leaving 7 bases between the germline ends. CDR3 sequence (DNA): TGCGCCAGCAGCTTGGACAGCGACACAGATACGCAGTATTTT. Translating it yields CASSLDSDTDTQYF. The full variable domain, its missing parts supplied by reference TRBV5-1 and TRBJ2-3, is KAGVTQTPRYLIKTRGQQVTLSCSPISGHRSVSWYQQTPGQGLQFLFEYFSETQRNKGNFPGRFSGRQFSNSRSEMNVSTLELGDSALYLCASSLDSDTDTQYFGPGTRLTVL.

The rearrangement joins TRBV19 to TRBJ2-3, with TRBD2 matching over 15 bases. CDR3 length: 18 amino acids. The germline V gene has CDR1 LNHDA and CDR2 SQIVND (reference sequence). J lost 6 bases, V lost 3 bases, and 10 bases had no gene match. In nucleotides, the CDR3 is TGTGCCAGTAGTATGAAAGGGACTAGCGGGAGGCCAGGGGATACGCAGTATTTT. Its protein product is CASSMKGTSGRPGDTQYF.

This rearrangement joins TRBV19 to TRBJ1-5; D is undetermined. CDR1 LNHDA and CDR2 SQIVND come from the germline V gene (reference sequence). This CDR3 spans 13 amino acids. Trimming cost V 9 bases and J 3 bases, with 12 bases left between them. The CDR3 region has the DNA TGTGCCAGCGAACATAGTCACAATCAGCCCCAGCATTTT. This encodes CASEHSHNQPQHF.

The chain carries TRBV7-3 and TRBJ2-3; D might be TRBD2 (6 bases). Per the germline V gene, CDR1 is SGHTA and CDR2 is FQGTGA. This CDR3 contains 14 residues. The V end was cut by 0 bases, the J end by 3 bases, with 7 bases between. CDR3 nucleotide sequence: TGTGCCAGCAGCTTAACGGCGGGAACAGATACGCAGTATTTT. This sequence encodes CASSLTAGTDTQYF.

The chain is built from TRBV2 and TRBJ2-3; D perhaps matches TRBD2 (6 bases). Trimming shortened V by 6 bases and J by 0 bases, and 13 bases separated the two germline ends. The CDR3 is 15 amino acids. CDR1 SNHLY and CDR2 FYNNEI come from the germline V gene. CDR3 bases: TGTGCCAGCAGGGCGACTAGACCTAGCACAGATACGCAGTATTTT. It yields the protein CASRATRPSTDTQYF.

The chain combines TRBV5-4 with TRBJ2-3; D may be TRBD1 or TRBD2 (5 bases each). The CDR3 spans 16 residues. V was pared by 7 bases and J by 0 bases, with 18 bases between. Per the germline V gene, CDR1 is SGHNT and CDR2 is YYREEE (reference sequence). The CDR3 sequence is CASSPTGATSTDTQYF. For the CDR3, the DNA is TGTGCCAGCTCACCCACCGGGGCCACTAGCACAGATACGCAGTATTTT. Together with reference TRBV5-4 and TRBJ2-3, the CDR3 gives the full variable domain: ETGVTQSPTHLIKTRGQQVTLRCSSQSGHNTVSWYQQALGQGPQFIFQYYREEENGRGNFPPRFSGLQFPNYSSELNVNALELDDSALYLCASSPTGATSTDTQYFGPGTRLTVL.

The V call is TRBV7-2, the J call TRBJ2-3; a weak D match, TRBD1 (5 bases). Trimming removed 2 bases at V and 2 bases at J, with 14 bases between. The CDR3 has 16 residues. Germline V CDR1 and CDR2: SGHTA, FQGNSA. The CDR3: CASSLLLAGFTDTQYF. DNA of the CDR3: TGTGCCAGCAGCTTATTATTAGCAGGGTTCACAGATACGCAGTATTTT.

J is TRBJ2-2 and V is TRBV10-3; D gene unclear. This CDR3 contains 15 residues. From germline, CDR1 is ENHRY and CDR2 SYGVKD. V lost 10 bases, J lost 2 bases, and 17 bases lay in between. CDR3 nucleotides: TGTGCCAGCAGATCCGGTAGGCTTAACACCGGGGAGCTGTTTTTT. Protein product: CASRSGRLNTGELFF.

The rearrangement uses TRBV6-6 and TRBJ2-1, with D hard to call. V lost 5 bases and J 10 bases, leaving 18 bases between the germline ends. There are 14 residues in the CDR3. Per germline, CDR1 MNHNY and CDR2 SVGAGI (reference sequence). As DNA, the CDR3 is TGTGCCAGCAGTACCACCGCCGGGCGTAACGAGCAGTTCTTC. This translates into CASSTTAGRNEQFF.

Regarding this clone: The sample contains more than one DNA sequence encoding this CDR3. The chain is built from TRBV18 and TRBJ2-5; D gene unclear. V was cut by 3 bases and J by 5 bases, with 7 bases left in between. CDR3 length: 12 amino acids. Germline assignment: CDR1 KGHSH and CDR2 LQKENI. CDR3 nucleotides: TGTGCCAGCTCACCTAAACGGGAGACCCAGTACTTC. This gives the protein CASSPKRETQYF.

This clone came up once. V usage is TRBV28 and J usage is TRBJ2-2; TRBD2 matches at 9 bases. This CDR3 spans 15 amino acids. The V segment lost 8 bases and the J segment 1 base; nucleotides outside the gene matches: 5. Germline V CDR1 and CDR2: MDHEN, SYDVKM. The CDR3 spells CASLLAGLNTGELFF. For the CDR3, the DNA is TGTGCCAGCCTCCTAGCGGGATTGAACACCGGGGAGCTGTTTTTT.

In its sample, this clone was seen once. The chain is built from TRBV5-1 and TRBJ2-7; no clear D. Germline values: CDR1 SGHRS, CDR2 YFSETQ. This CDR3 comprises 14 residues. V gave up 0 bases and J gave up 3 bases, with 10 bases separating them. This chain's CDR3 is CASSLVARSYEQYF. The CDR3 DNA sequence: TGCGCCAGCAGCTTGGTGGCCAGGAGCTACGAGCAGTACTTC.

The chain links TRBV30 to TRBJ2-7; 15 bases agree with TRBD2. Germline V gene data show CDR1 as GTSNPN and CDR2 as SVGIG (reference sequence). Trimming cost V 3 bases and J 0 bases; bases outside gene matches: 9. The CDR3 runs to 18 residues. The CDR3 sequence: CAWSVVPGLAGGSYEQYF. In DNA form, the CDR3 reads TGTGCCTGGAGCGTTGTACCGGGACTAGCGGGAGGCTCCTACGAGCAGTACTTC.

The chain couples TRBV18 to TRBJ2-7, with TRBD1 matching over 10 bases. The CDR3 is made up of 14 amino acids. Trimming removed 2 bases from V and 7 bases from J; junction bases left unmatched: 5. Germline V gene sequence: CDR1 KGHSH, CDR2 LQKENI. CDR3 DNA: TGTGCCAGCTCACCATACGGGACAGGGGAAGAGCAGTACTTC. Protein product: CASSPYGTGEEQYF.

The chain has TRBV4-1 and TRBJ2-3; the D gene is possibly TRBD2 (7 bases). The germline V gene encodes CDR1 MGHRA and CDR2 YSYEKL. Trimming removed 5 bases at V and 4 bases at J, with 13 bases between. The CDR3 sequence is 14 residues long. This CDR3 reads CASSGGAQSDTQYF. The CDR3 DNA reads TGCGCCAGCAGCGGGGGGGCCCAATCAGATACGCAGTATTTT.

The chain has TRBV7-2 and TRBJ1-2, with D possibly matching TRBD1 (6 bases). Trimming pared 5 bases from V and 4 bases from J, leaving 11 bases between. There are 13 residues in the CDR3. Germline V gives CDR1 SGHTA, CDR2 FQGNSA. Written as DNA, the CDR3 is TGTGCCAGCAGCCACCGGACAGCCTATGGCTACACCTTC. It specifies CASSHRTAYGYTF.

The chain uses TRBV25-1 and TRBJ1-3; D not certain. Trimming took 3 bases from V and 0 from J, leaving 6 bases between them. Germline CDR1 MGHDK, CDR2 SYGVNS. CDR3 length: 14 amino acids. The CDR3 loop is CASSDRGSGNTIYF. The CDR3 nucleotides read TGTGCCAGCAGTGACCGGGGCTCTGGAAACACCATATATTTT.